This is a list of T cell receptor beta chains from one sample in a study of cytomegalovirus exposure and HLA in healthy donors. Measured with immunoSEQ multiplex PCR; TCRdb has only the in-frame clones, and not every one. The repertoire holds roughly 120,000 clones, more than 80% seen once, with about 1.7% in the top ten. The sample was PBMCs. All receptors come from a middle-aged man in good health and CMV-seronegative. Each CDR3 is given without its conserved first and last residue.

CDR3 length,J gene,V gene,CDR3 protein
12,TRBJ2-5,TRBV6-5,ASSVSGSWETQY
13,TRBJ2-3,TRBV11-2,ASRGDRGVMDTQY
13,TRBJ2-6,TRBV5-4,ASSYGQGQANVLT
11,TRBJ2-7,TRBV6-6,ASSYSVYEEQY
13,TRBJ2-7,TRBV6-6,ASSYSGLAGYEQY
12,TRBJ2-7,TRBV19,ASSNWDNSYEQY
13,TRBJ2-7,TRBV4-3,ASSQDGQGPYEQY
13,TRBJ2-2,TRBV7-2,ASSPRQGLTGELF
12,TRBJ2-7,TRBV30,AWATGGSPYEQY
11,TRBJ1-6,TRBV29-1,SARGTGNSPLH
11,TRBJ1-2,TRBV5-1,ASSSTPNYGYT
13,TRBJ1-4,TRBV9,ASSVEGTANEKLF
15,TRBJ2-5,TRBV9,ASSVASGSGYQETQY
12,TRBJ1-1,TRBV7-9,ASSRDRDATEAF
12,TRBJ2-1,TRBV27,ASSKRQGYNEQF
12,TRBJ2-7,TRBV6-6,ASSYGTFENEQY
13,TRBJ2-7,TRBV7-9,ASSSGLAGVGEQY
13,TRBJ2-3,TRBV14,ASSQDWNVGDTQY
12,TRBJ2-1,TRBV11-2,ASSRDGGAYEQF
12,TRBJ2-5,TRBV14,ASSQKDFQETQY
13,TRBJ1-3,TRBV6-1,ASSRQGISGNTIY
13,TRBJ2-7,TRBV7-2,ASSLVGAGGHEQY
11,TRBJ2-5,TRBV30,AWSDGAVETQY
11,TRBJ1-4,TRBV29-1,SVERGLGEKLF
16,TRBJ2-2,TRBV5-4,ASSNRTSGRLNTGELF
13,TRBJ2-1,TRBV7-9,ASTRLQGIYNEQF
11,TRBJ2-3,TRBV7-6,ASSLILTDTQY
14,TRBJ1-5,TRBV4-2,ASSQGTGRGNQPQH
15,TRBJ2-1,TRBV28,ASSSGTSGSSYNEQF
12,TRBJ1-5,TRBV9,ASSVEGLGQPQH
12,TRBJ2-1,TRBV29-1,SVEEPISYNEQF
12,TRBJ1-5,TRBV19,ASTTVNLNQPQH
14,TRBJ2-1,TRBV6-1,ASSDGREGSGDEQF
14,TRBJ1-6,TRBV5-1,ASSPTPGPPDSPLH
14,TRBJ2-2,TRBV11-2,ASSLSLAGASGELF
12,TRBJ1-1,TRBV6-6,ASSIQGGFAEAF
10,TRBJ1-6,TRBV7-2,ASSTPGSPLH
13,TRBJ2-3,TRBV5-1,ASSIGRQGRDTQY
12,TRBJ2-7,TRBV7-2,ASSSPGRAYEQY
11,TRBJ1-2,TRBV7-9,SSSSELSLRYT
13,TRBJ1-5,TRBV19,ASIGPDYSNQPQH
12,TRBJ1-1,TRBV18,ASSPGGGNTEAF
12,TRBJ2-7,TRBV5-6,ASSRDMNGDEQY
13,TRBJ2-1,TRBV5-4,ASSLAGGRANEQF
15,TRBJ2-1,TRBV19,ASSRSRSGGVYNEQF
13,TRBJ1-1,TRBV5-4,ASSSRGQMNTEAF
13,TRBJ1-3,TRBV9,ASSGVTGAGNTIY
14,TRBJ2-1,TRBV9,ASSVERGAGHGEQF
13,TRBJ1-1,TRBV5-1,ASSLLGQSTTEAF
13,TRBJ2-4,TRBV28,ASSLQGIAKNSQY
12,TRBJ1-1,TRBV15,ATSRDPGFPEAF
13,TRBJ1-3,TRBV7-2,ASSRTPQRGNTIY
13,TRBJ1-5,TRBV7-2,ASSLSGTDQQPQH
13,TRBJ1-5,TRBV27,ASSLYGTSNQPQH
16,TRBJ2-5,TRBV10-3,ATRGLSGRAGSQETQY
15,TRBJ1-4,TRBV27,ASSLYGGDRGNEKLF
12,TRBJ1-6,TRBV9,ASSLEGNNSPLH
13,-,TRBV19,ASSILPTGVHEQY